This TCR beta chain was obtained from a study of shared clonotypes between healthy human individuals. Overall study findings and caveats: It was only blood that was sampled, and tissue repertoires likely differ. On the whole, naive subsets had larger estimated richness than memory subsets had.

Germline-derived CDR1 and CDR2 are GTSNPN and SVGIG (reference sequence). V lost 2 bases, J lost 5 bases, and 13 bases lay in between. The CDR3 runs to 13 residues. About this clone: No antigen is known for it.

The CD4+ fraction was divided into a CD45RA+ naive subset and a CD45RA-negative memory subset. Sequencing used immunoSEQ multiplex PCR; TCRdb keeps in-frame clones, though not all of them. The table includes over a million clones, about 75% detected once. This TCR came from a man younger than 35 in good health. The V and J genes are TRBV30 and TRBJ2-7; D is uncertain. Input material: memory CD4+ T cells sorted from blood. This sample's subset: CD45RA-negative fraction. The CDR3, as DNA: TGTGCCTGGAGTCGTGGGCTTTCGAACGAGCAGTACTTC. Its protein product is CAWSRGLSNEQYF. The complete variable domain, with remaining parts taken from reference TRBV30 and TRBJ2-7, reads SQTIHQWPATLVQPVGSPLSLECTVEGTSNPNLYWYRQAAGRGLQLLFYSVGIGQISSEVPQNLSASRPQDRQFILSSKKLLLSDSGFYLCAWSRGLSNEQYFGPGTRLTVT.